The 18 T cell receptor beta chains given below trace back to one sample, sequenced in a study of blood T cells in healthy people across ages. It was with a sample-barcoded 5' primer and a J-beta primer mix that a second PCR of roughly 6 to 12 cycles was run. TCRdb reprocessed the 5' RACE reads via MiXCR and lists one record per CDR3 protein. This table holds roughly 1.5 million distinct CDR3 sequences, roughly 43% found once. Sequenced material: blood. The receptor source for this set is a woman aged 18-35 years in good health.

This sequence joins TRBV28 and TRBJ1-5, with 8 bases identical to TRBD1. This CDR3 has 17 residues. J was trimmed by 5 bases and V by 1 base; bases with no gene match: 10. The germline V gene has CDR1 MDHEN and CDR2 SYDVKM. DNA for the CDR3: TGTGCCAGCAGTTTATTCATGGACAGGGCTACGGATCAGCCCCAGCATTTT. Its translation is CASSLFMDRATDQPQHF.

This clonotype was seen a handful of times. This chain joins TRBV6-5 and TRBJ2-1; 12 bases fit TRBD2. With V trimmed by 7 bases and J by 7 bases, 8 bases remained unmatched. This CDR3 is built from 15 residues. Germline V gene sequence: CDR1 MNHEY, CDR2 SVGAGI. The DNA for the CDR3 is TGTGCCAGCATCAAGACTAGCGGGAGCTTAAATGAGCAGTTCTTC. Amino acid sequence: CASIKTSGSLNEQFF.

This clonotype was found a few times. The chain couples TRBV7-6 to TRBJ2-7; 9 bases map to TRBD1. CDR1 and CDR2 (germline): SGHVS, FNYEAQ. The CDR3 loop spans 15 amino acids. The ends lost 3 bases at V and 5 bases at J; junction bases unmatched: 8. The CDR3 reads CASSLNRGLLHEQYF. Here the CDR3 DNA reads TGTGCCAGCAGCTTGAACAGGGGGCTTTTACACGAGCAGTACTTC.

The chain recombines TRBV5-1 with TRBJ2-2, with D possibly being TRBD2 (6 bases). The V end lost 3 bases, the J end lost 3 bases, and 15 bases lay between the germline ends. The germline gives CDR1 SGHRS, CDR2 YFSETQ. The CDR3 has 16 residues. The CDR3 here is CASSWTKPGDTGELFF. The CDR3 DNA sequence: TGCGCCAGCAGCTGGACGAAACCGGGAGACACCGGGGAGCTGTTTTTT. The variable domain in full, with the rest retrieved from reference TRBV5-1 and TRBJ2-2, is KAGVTQTPRYLIKTRGQQVTLSCSPISGHRSVSWYQQTPGQGLQFLFEYFSETQRNKGNFPGRFSGRQFSNSRSEMNVSTLELGDSALYLCASSWTKPGDTGELFFGEGSRLTVL.

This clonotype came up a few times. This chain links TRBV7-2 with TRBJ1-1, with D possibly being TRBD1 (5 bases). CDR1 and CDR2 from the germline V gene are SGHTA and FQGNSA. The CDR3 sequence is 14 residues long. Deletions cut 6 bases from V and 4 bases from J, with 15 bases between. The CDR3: CASRSDTLATEAFF. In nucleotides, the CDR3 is TGTGCCAGCAGATCGGACACCCTTGCCACTGAAGCTTTCTTT.

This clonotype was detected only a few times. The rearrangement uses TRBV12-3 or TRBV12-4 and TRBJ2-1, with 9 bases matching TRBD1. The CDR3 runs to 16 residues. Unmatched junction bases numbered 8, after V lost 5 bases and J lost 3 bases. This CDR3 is CASSPKDRGIYNEQFF. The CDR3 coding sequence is TGTGCCAGCAGTCCGAAGGACAGGGGAATCTACAATGAGCAGTTCTTC.

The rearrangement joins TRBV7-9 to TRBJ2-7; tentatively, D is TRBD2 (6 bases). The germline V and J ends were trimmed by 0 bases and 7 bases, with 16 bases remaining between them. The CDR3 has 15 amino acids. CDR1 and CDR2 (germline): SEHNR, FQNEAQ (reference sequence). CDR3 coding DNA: TGTGCCAGCAGCTTAGCTAGCGGAATCTACAATGAGCAGTACTTC. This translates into CASSLASGIYNEQYF.

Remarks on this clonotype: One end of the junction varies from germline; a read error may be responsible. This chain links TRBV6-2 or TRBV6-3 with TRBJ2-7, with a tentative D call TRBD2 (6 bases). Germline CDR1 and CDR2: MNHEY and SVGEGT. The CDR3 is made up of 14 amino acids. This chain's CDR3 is CTSSSGLIAYEQYF. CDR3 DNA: TGTACCAGCAGTTCTGGACTAATCGCCTACGAGCAGTACTTC.

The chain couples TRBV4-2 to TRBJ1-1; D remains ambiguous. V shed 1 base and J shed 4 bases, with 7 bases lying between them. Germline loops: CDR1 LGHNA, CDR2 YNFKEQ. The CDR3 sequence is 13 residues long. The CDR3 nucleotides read TGTGCCAGCAGCCAAGTCGCCGGCACTGAAGCTTTCTTT. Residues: CASSQVAGTEAFF.

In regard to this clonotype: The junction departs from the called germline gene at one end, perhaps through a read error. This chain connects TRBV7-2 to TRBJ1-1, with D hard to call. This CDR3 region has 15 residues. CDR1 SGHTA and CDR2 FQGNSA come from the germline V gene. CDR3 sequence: CASSLAGGLNPEAFF. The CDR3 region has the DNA TGTGCCAGCAGCTTAGCGGGAGGGCTGAACCCTGAGGCTTTCTTT.

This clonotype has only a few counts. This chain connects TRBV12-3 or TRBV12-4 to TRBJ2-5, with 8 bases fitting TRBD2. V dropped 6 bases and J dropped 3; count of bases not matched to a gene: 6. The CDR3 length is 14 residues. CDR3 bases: TGTGCCAGCAGGGAGCGGGGGTCAAAAGAGACCCAGTACTTC. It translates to CASRERGSKETQYF.

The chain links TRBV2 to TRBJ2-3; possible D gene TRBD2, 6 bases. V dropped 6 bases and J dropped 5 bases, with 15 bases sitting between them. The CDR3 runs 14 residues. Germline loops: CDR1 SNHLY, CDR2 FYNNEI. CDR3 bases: TGTGCCAGCAGGGCTAGCGAAGCAATAGATACGCAGTATTTT. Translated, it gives CASRASEAIDTQYF.

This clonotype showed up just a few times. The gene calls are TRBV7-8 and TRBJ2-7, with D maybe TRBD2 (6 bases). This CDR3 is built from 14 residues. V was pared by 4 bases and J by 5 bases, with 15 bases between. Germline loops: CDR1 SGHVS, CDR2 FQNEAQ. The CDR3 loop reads CASSWKPGEHEQYF. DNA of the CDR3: TGTGCCAGCAGCTGGAAACCGGGAGAACACGAGCAGTACTTC.

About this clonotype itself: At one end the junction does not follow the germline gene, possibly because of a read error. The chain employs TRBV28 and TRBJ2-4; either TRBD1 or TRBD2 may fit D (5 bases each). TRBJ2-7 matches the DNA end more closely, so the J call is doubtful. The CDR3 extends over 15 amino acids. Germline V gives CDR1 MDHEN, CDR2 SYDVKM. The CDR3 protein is CTSSSTGTDIYEQYF. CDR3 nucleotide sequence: TGTACCAGCAGCTCCACCGGGACGGATATTTACGAGCAGTACTTC.

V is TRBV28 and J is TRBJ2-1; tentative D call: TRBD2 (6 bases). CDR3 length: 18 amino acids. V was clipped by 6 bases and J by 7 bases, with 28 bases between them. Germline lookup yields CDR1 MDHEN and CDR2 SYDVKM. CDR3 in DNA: TGTGCCAGCAGCCCACAGCCATCACTAGCTGGTGGGTCGAATGAGCAGTTCTTC. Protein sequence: CASSPQPSLAGGSNEQFF.

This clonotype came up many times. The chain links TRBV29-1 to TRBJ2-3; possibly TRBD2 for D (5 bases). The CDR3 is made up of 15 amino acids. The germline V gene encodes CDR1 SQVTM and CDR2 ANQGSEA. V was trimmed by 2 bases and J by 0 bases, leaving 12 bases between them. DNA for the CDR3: TGCAGCGTTGAAAATCCCGAGCGGAGCACAGATACGCAGTATTTT. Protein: CSVENPERSTDTQYF.

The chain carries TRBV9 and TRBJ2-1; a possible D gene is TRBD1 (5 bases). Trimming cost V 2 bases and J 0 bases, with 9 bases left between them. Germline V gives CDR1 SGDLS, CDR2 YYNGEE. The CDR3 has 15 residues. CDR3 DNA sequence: TGTGCCAGCAGCGTGAAAGGGGACTCCTACAATGAGCAGTTCTTC. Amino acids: CASSVKGDSYNEQFF.

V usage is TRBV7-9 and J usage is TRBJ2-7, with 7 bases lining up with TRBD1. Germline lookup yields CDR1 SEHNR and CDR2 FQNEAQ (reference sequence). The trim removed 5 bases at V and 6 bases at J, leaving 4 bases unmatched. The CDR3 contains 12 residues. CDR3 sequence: CASSQQGFEQYF. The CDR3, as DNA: TGTGCCAGCAGCCAACAGGGGTTCGAGCAGTACTTC.